A single T cell receptor beta chain is shown here with its context. Repertoires were generated with immunoSEQ multiplex PCR, while TCRdb's copy carries only in-frame clones and drops some. The top ten hold around 2% of the sample, which has roughly 240,000 clones, more than 70% seen once. Germline CDR1 is LNHDA and CDR2 is SQIVND (reference sequence). Trimming shortened V by 5 bases and J by 3 bases, and 28 bases separated the two germline ends. The CDR3 loop spans 19 amino acids. The entry originates in a study of blood T cell repertoires in COVID-19. Sequencing used PBMCs or T cells enriched from blood (not recorded which). The gene calls are TRBV19 and TRBJ1-2; perhaps TRBD1 as D (6 bases). This receptor was identified in a woman between 45 and 65 years old who had recovered from COVID-19. CDR3 sequence reads: CASSSGHERTVLTHYGYTF. The CDR3 DNA is TGTGCCAGTAGTTCGGGACATGAACGGACGGTTCTAACCCACTATGGCTACACCTTC.